Listed below are T cell receptor beta chains from one sample, sequenced in a study of cytomegalovirus exposure and HLA in healthy donors. Method: immunoSEQ multiplex PCR; TCRdb's copy keeps in-frame clones and lacks some. The repertoire includes about 140,000 clones, approximately 84% of them detected once, and under 10% sits in the top ten. Sequenced sample: PBMCs. These receptor sequences come from a woman in her sixties in good health and CMV-seropositive. Both conserved end residues are part of each CDR3. D genes are given only for firm matches.

V gene,D gene,CDR3 protein
TRBV7-9,NA,CASSLGFGQLAKNIQYF
TRBV11-2,TRBD2,CASSRGGSGLDEQFF
TRBV27,TRBD1,CASGKVRGPGANVLTF
TRBV5-1,NA,CASSSGTNTGILFF
TRBV7-9,TRBD1,CASSQLGTGGAYEQYF
TRBV18,TRBD2,CASSPLAGGNEQFF
TRBV30,TRBD2,CTWSSGRAVIYEQFF
TRBV29-1,NA,CSVGNWIREQFF
TRBV5-1,TRBD2,CASSLVGDGRPYIYNEQFF
TRBV18,TRBD1,CASSPGGTGYNEQFF
TRBV28,TRBD1,CASSTTGITEAFF
TRBV6-1,TRBD1,CASKGTGGANTEAFF
TRBV29-1,NA,CSGADQETQYF
TRBV30,TRBD2,CAWRLAGGYEQYF
TRBV19,NA,CATKGEAASTDTQYF
TRBV7-9,NA,CASSPLTGELFF
TRBV20-1,NA,CSASRAGELFF
TRBV5-4,NA,CASSWVPRDEAFF
TRBV7-7,NA,CASSLVGLGTGELFF
TRBV18,NA,CASSPAGTGELFF
TRBV6-5,NA,CASSYSLDSNQPQHF
TRBV6-5,TRBD1,CASSRGTGTYEQYF
TRBV7-6,TRBD2,CASSLDPGTSGGNTDTQYF
TRBV7-9,NA,CASSLGQDEAFF
TRBV9,NA,CASSVGSSGANVLTF
TRBV7-9,NA,CASSLAGIPYEQYF
TRBV7-8,TRBD1,CASSPRDRGDGYTF
TRBV28,NA,CASSSPDSGKSPDTQYF
TRBV7-3,TRBD1,CASSITGGNTEAFF
TRBV2,NA,CASRVASYEQYF
TRBV27,TRBD2,CASSTSTSGILPDTQYF